The present T cell receptor beta chain was sequenced within a study of shared clonotypes between healthy human individuals. Using immunoSEQ multiplex PCR, the repertoire was profiled, and TCRdb retains in-frame clones only, with some absent. The repertoire holds 70,000 to 95,000 clones, with 60% to 70% as singletons. The CDR3 is 11 residues long. Germline loops: CDR1 SGHAT, CDR2 FQNNGV. The germline V and J ends were trimmed by 6 bases and 3 bases, with 6 bases remaining between them. This TCR derives from a man younger than 40 in good health. This chain uses TRBV11-2 with TRBJ2-7; the D is unclear. Sequenced material: memory CD8+ T cells sorted from blood. Specified subset: CD45RO+ cells pooled with CCR7-negative TemRA cells. Here the CDR3 reads CASSYIYEQYF. The CDR3 DNA is TGTGCCAGCAGTTACATCTACGAGCAGTACTTC.